This passage covers 4 T cell receptor beta chains from one sample sequenced in a study of T-cell reconstitution after alpha-beta-depleted transplantation in children. Unique molecular identifiers were incorporated into the prepared TCRbeta library. TCRdb re-called the PCR reads with MiXCR, one entry per CDR3 protein. Altogether around 270,000 distinct CDR3 sequences are present, about 9.4% being singletons, with the ten largest covering roughly 7.1%. The sequencing used PBMCs, collected before TCRalphabeta/CD19-depleted stem cell transplant. These receptors originate from a boy in the first two years of life with acute myeloid leukemia, due to receive a stem cell transplant.

This clonotype was observed at least ten times. In nucleotides, the CDR3 is TGTGCCATCAGTGAGCCCTCGGTCAATTGGAATGAGCAGTACTTC. As protein: CAISEPSVNWNEQYF. The genes are TRBV10-3 and TRBJ2-7, with D hard to call. Trimming took off 2 bases at V and 7 bases at J, with 18 bases between the two ends. CDR1 is ENHRY, CDR2 SYGVKD, per germline. The CDR3 sequence is 15 residues long.

This clonotype occurred many times. V is TRBV27 and J is TRBJ2-3; 14 nucleotides line up with TRBD2. The CDR3 consists of 16 residues. V gave up 7 bases and J gave up 1 base; unmatched junction bases: 4. In germline, CDR1 is MNHEY, CDR2 SMNVEV (reference sequence). CDR3 in amino acids: CASTPGLAGGTDTQYF. The DNA for the CDR3 is TGTGCCAGCACCCCGGGACTAGCGGGGGGCACAGATACGCAGTATTTT.

This clonotype was picked up many times. Here the CDR3 DNA reads TGCAGCGTTGTGGGCCTCCTAGCCAAAAACATTCAGTACTTC. It yields the protein CSVVGLLAKNIQYF. The J gene is TRBJ2-4, the V gene TRBV29-1; D is undetermined. Germline V gene sequence: CDR1 SQVTM, CDR2 ANQGSEA. With 4 bases removed from V and 0 bases from J, the gap between germline ends came to 10 bases. The CDR3 has 14 residues.

This rearrangement joins TRBV12-3 or TRBV12-4 to TRBJ2-3; TRBD2 agrees at 11 bases. The CDR3 has 17 residues. Losses at the gene ends were 7 bases for V and 0 bases for J; bases not matched to a gene: 9. Here the CDR3 reads CASNLAGGTTSTDTQYF. DNA for the CDR3: TGTGCCAGCAATCTAGCGGGGGGAACCACTAGCACAGATACGCAGTATTTT.